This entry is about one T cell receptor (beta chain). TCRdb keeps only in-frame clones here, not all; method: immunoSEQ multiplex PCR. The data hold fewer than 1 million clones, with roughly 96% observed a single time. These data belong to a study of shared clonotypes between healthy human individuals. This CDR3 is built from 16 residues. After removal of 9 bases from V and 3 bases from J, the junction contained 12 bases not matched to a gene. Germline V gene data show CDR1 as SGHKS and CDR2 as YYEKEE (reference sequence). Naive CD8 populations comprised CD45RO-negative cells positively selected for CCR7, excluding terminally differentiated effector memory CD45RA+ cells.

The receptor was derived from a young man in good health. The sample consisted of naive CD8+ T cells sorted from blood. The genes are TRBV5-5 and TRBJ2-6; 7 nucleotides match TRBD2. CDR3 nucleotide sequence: TGTGCCATCGAGCGGGATTCCCCCTATGGGGCCAACGTCCTGACTTTC. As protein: CAIERDSPYGANVLTF. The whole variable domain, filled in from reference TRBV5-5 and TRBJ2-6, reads DAGVTQSPTHLIKTRGQQVTLRCSPISGHKSVSWYQQVLGQGPQFIFQYYEKEERGRGNFPDRFSARQFPNYSSELNVNALLLGDSALYLCAIERDSPYGANVLTFGAGSRLTVL.